One T cell receptor beta chain is described in this entry. Its antigen is undetermined. Other DNA sequences of this sample code for an identical CDR3. The CDR3 extends over 14 amino acids. V lost 3 bases and J 2 bases, leaving 8 bases between the germline ends. Germline V gives CDR1 LNHDA, CDR2 SQIVND (reference sequence). This entry belongs to a study of shared clonotypes between healthy human individuals. Broader study findings: Few donors limited the genetic and exposure-history diversity represented.

TCRdb keeps only in-frame clones here, not all; method: immunoSEQ multiplex PCR. The sample shows around 550,000 clones, 90% to 96% of them seen only once. Material: naive CD4+ T cells sorted from blood. Sample subset: CD45RA+ positively selected. The chain employs TRBV19 and TRBJ1-5; no firm D call. The sequence was collected from a woman aged 30 to 39 in good health. The CDR3 region is CASSIDGGNQPQHF. CDR3 nucleotide sequence: TGTGCCAGTAGTATCGATGGCGGCAATCAGCCCCAGCATTTT.